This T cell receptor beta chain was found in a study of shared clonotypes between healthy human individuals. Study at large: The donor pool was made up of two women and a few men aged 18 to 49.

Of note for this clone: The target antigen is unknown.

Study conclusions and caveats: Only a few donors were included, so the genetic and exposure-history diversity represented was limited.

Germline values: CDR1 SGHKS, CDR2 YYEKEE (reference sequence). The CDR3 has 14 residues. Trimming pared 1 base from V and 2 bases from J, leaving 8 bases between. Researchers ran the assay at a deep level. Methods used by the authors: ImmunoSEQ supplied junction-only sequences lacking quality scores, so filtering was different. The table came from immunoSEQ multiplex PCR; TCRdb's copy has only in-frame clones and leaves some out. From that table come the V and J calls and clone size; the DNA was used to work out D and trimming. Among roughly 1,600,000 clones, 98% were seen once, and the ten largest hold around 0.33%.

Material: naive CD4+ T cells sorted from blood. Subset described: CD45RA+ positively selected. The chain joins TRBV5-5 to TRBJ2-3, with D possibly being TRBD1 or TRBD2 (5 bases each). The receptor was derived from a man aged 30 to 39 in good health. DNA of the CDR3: TGTGCCAGCAGCTTGAGAGGGGACACAGATACGCAGTATTTT. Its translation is CASSLRGDTDTQYF.